This section outlines one T cell receptor beta chain sequence together with its context. The target of this receptor is not known. Base qualities are not provided; no much larger clone lies one nucleotide away. TCR beta VDJ combination and CDR3 sequence profiling used genomic DNA as the template. An Illumina HiSeq 2000 was the platform used for TCR repertoire sequencing. The published analysis was carried out like this. TRBV/TRBJ rearrangement plots, CDR3 size and DJ length profiles, and Simpson's diversity index were used to assess repertoires. The immunodominant clone was defined as the most abundant DNA sequence in deep sequencing data. CDR3 amino acid sequences were checked for sharing between subjects and were compared against published repertoires and the VDJdb database. The raw public reads went through TCRdb reprocessing: fastp at Q25, MiXCR clone calling, in-frame beta chains kept. Rows merge per CDR3 protein into single entries with the most common DNA and genes. TCRdb, not the original authors, processed these V and J calls. This sample comprises about 160,000 distinct CDR3 sequences, about two thirds of them detected only once. The ten largest clones capture more than 35% of the sample.

The CDR3 contains 13 residues, cysteine and phenylalanine counted. The retained sequence is limited to the CDR3, 39 bases, with the frame set at the first base. The germline V gene provides CDR1 SGDLS and CDR2 YYNGEE. The junction shows trimming of 0 bases on V and 13 bases on J, plus 11 bases between the germline ends. These data come from a study of CD8+CD57+ T cells in acquired aplastic anemia listed by TCRdb under 2018. Study-level background: On average, sorted CD4+ and CD8+ cells yielded roughly 3.4 ug of extracted DNA, with a range of roughly 0.19 to 27.4 ug. A CD8+CD57+ expansion meant a frequency higher than the mean frequency seen in healthy subjects.

The patients picked for sequencing were ones in whom flow cytometry had shown an expansion of CD8+CD57+ cells. Every patient had a diagnosis of severe acquired aplastic anemia based on International Study of Aplastic Anemia and Agranulocytosis and Camitta criteria. At the time blood was sampled, none of the patients had received any therapy. TCR repertoires of sorted CD4+ and CD8+ blood T cells from severe aplastic anemia patients and healthy subjects were deep-sequenced in the study. In the USA, patient enrollment took place under clinicaltrials.gov protocols 00001620, 01623167, 00001397, 00071045, 00081523 and 00961064. Ficoll-Paque density gradient centrifugation was used to isolate peripheral blood mononuclear cells. Before DNA extraction, CD4+ and CD8+ T cells were sorted by FACS or by magnetic beads. General study outcomes and caveats: Between patients and healthy controls, no significant difference in CD8+ Simpson's diversity was found (P=0.060). Although under 35 CD8+ CDR3 sequences were shared by patients and controls, these sequences appeared highly expressed in patients and within the immunodominant clones of patients.

This sequence was found in a human donor with aplastic anemia. The specimen sequenced was sorted CD4+, CD8+, or CD8+CD57+ T cells (not recorded which) from PBMCs. The sequence links TRBV9 to TRBJ1-6, with the D gene call left open. The nucleotide sequence is TGTGCCAGCAGCGTAGGAGGCATTAATCCCCTCCACTTT. It translates to CASSVGGINPLHF.